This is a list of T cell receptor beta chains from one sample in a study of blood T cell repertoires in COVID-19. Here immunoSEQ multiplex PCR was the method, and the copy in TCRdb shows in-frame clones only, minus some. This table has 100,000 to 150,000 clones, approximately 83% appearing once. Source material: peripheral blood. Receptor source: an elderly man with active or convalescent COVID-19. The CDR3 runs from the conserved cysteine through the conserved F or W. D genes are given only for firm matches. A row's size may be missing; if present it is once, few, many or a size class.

CDR3aa: CASSLGLAPSYNEQFF
CDR3nt: TGTGCCAGCAGCTTAGGCCTAGCGCCCTCCTACAATGAGCAGTTCTTC
v_gene: TRBV11-2
j_gene: TRBJ2-1
abundance: -
d_gene: -

CDR3aa: CATRAVSNEQFF
CDR3nt: TGTGCCACAAGAGCGGTCAGCAATGAGCAGTTCTTC
v_gene: TRBV10-3
j_gene: TRBJ2-1
abundance: -
d_gene: -

CDR3aa: CASSFGQGYNYGYTF
CDR3nt: TGTGCCAGCAGCTTCGGACAGGGCTATAACTATGGCTACACCTTC
v_gene: TRBV11-2
j_gene: TRBJ1-2
abundance: -
d_gene: TRBD1

CDR3aa: CASSYLAEVIGGEQFF
CDR3nt: TGTGCCAGCAGTTACCTAGCGGAGGTTATTGGCGGTGAGCAGTTCTTC
v_gene: TRBV6-2/TRBV6-3
j_gene: TRBJ2-1
abundance: -
d_gene: TRBD2

CDR3aa: CASSLASGSGTGELFF
CDR3nt: TGCGCCAGCAGCTTGGCTAGCGGGAGCGGCACCGGGGAGCTGTTTTTT
v_gene: TRBV5-1
j_gene: TRBJ2-2
abundance: -
d_gene: TRBD2

CDR3aa: CAWISSSYEQYF
CDR3nt: TGTGCCTGGATTTCTAGTTCCTACGAGCAGTACTTC
v_gene: TRBV30
j_gene: TRBJ2-7
abundance: -
d_gene: -

CDR3aa: CASSLWEATGANVLTF
CDR3nt: TGTGCCAGCAGTTTATGGGAGGCCACGGGGGCCAACGTCCTGACTTTC
v_gene: TRBV28
j_gene: TRBJ2-6
abundance: -
d_gene: -

CDR3aa: CASSKDRPGLAGESIQETQYF
CDR3nt: TGTGCCAGCAGCAAAGATAGGCCGGGACTAGCGGGGGAATCCATCCAAGAGACCCAGTACTTC
v_gene: TRBV21-1
j_gene: TRBJ2-5
abundance: -
d_gene: -

CDR3aa: CASSQQGGINTQYF
CDR3nt: TGTGCCAGCAGCCAGCAGGGGGGTATCAATACGCAGTATTTT
v_gene: TRBV3-1/TRBV3-2
j_gene: TRBJ2-3
abundance: once
d_gene: -

CDR3aa: CASSPQGRGQPQHF
CDR3nt: TGTGCCAGCTCACCCCAGGGGAGGGGACAGCCCCAGCATTTT
v_gene: TRBV18
j_gene: TRBJ1-5
abundance: once
d_gene: -

CDR3aa: CASSSGQPREAFF
CDR3nt: TGTGCCAGCAGTTCGGGACAGCCGAGGGAAGCTTTCTTT
v_gene: TRBV6-2/TRBV6-3
j_gene: TRBJ1-1
abundance: -
d_gene: TRBD1

CDR3aa: CASSLPGTKDEKLFF
CDR3nt: TGTGCCAGCAGCTTACCCGGGACAAAAGATGAAAAACTGTTTTTT
v_gene: TRBV7-6
j_gene: TRBJ1-4
abundance: -
d_gene: -

CDR3aa: CASSVGQSNQPQHF
CDR3nt: TGTGCCAGCAGCGTCGGACAGAGCAATCAGCCCCAGCATTTT
v_gene: TRBV9
j_gene: TRBJ1-5
abundance: few
d_gene: -

CDR3aa: CASSFTGDTEAFF
CDR3nt: TGCGCCAGCAGCTTTACAGGGGACACTGAAGCTTTCTTT
v_gene: TRBV5-1
j_gene: TRBJ1-1
abundance: -
d_gene: TRBD1

CDR3aa: CASRNGGGNTEAFF
CDR3nt: TGTGCCAGCAGGAACGGGGGAGGAAACACTGAAGCTTTCTTT
v_gene: TRBV5-5
j_gene: TRBJ1-1
abundance: -
d_gene: -

CDR3aa: CATSSDRGRIGYGYTF
CDR3nt: TGTGCCACCAGCTCTGACAGGGGGCGAATCGGGTATGGCTACACCTTC
v_gene: TRBV15
j_gene: TRBJ1-2
abundance: -
d_gene: TRBD1